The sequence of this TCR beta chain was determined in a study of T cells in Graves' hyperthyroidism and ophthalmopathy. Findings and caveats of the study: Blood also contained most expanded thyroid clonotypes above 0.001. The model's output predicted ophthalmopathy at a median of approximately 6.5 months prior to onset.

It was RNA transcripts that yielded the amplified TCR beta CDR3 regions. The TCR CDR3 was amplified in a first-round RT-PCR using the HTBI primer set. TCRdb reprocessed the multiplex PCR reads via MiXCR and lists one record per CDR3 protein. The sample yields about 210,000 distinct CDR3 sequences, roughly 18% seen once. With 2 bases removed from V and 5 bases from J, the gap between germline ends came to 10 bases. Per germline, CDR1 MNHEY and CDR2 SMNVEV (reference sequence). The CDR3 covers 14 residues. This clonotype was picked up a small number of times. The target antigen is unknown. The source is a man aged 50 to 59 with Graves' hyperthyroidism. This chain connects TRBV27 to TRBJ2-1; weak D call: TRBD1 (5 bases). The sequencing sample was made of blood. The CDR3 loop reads CASSLGQTNNEQFF. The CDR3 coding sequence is TGTGCCAGCAGTTTAGGACAAACTAACAATGAGCAGTTCTTC.